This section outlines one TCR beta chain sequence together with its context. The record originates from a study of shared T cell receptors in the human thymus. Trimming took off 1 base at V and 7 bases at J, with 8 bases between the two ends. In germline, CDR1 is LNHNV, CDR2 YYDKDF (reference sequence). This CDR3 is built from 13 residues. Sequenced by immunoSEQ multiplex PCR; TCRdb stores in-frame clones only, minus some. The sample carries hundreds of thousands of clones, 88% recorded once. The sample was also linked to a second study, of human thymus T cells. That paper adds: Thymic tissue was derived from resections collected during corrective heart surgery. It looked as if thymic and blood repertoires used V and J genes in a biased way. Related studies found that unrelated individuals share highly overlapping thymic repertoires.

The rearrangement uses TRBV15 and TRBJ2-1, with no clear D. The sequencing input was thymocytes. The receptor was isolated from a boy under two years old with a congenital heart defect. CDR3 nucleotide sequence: TGTGCCACCAGCAGAGTAGCTGAAAATGAGCAGTTCTTC. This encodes CATSRVAENEQFF.